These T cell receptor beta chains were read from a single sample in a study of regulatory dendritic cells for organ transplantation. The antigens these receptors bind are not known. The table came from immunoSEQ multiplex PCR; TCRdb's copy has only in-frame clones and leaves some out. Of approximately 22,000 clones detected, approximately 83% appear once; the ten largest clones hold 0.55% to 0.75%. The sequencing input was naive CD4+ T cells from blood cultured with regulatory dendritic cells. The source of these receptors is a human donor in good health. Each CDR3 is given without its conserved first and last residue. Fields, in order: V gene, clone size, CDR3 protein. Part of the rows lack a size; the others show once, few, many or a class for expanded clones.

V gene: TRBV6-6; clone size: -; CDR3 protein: ASSYMGPGELF
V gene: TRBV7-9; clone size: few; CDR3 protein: ASSLSGSHNEQF
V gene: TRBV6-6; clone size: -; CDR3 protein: ASSYSGLAANEQF
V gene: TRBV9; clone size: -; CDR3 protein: ASSVDLSTDTQY
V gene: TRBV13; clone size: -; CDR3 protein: ASSRPLGGGPYEQY
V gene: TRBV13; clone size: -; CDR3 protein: ASSLRSGIYNEQF
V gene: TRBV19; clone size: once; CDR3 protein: ASRGTGNSRGTEAF
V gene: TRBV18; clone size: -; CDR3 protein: ASSPLATNEKLF
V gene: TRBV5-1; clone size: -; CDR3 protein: ASSRTSGSTNEQF
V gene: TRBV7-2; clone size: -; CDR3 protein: ASSFAIPNEQF
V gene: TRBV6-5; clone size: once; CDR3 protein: ASSYSFSSDSEAF
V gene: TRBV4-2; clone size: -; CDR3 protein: ASSQDLGGSSQPQH
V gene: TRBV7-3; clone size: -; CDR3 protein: ASSLQGETEAF
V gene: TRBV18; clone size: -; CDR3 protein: ASSPLPRSSGRLAEQF
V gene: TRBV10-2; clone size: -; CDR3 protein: ASTPASQKYGYT
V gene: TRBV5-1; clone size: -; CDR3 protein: ASSLFPSGEQF
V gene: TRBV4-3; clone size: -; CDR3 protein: ASSQDLSGPYEQY
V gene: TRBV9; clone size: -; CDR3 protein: ASSVGTAREQF
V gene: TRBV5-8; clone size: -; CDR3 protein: ASSSYGFSQETQY
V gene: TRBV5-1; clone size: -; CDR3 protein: ASSLGTAFNQPQH
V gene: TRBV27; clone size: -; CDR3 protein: ASRRTGGSEQY
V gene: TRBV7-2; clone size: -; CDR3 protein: ASSVKLAGKYEQY
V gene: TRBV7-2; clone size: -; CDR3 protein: ASSLRGAHGTVKLDEQF
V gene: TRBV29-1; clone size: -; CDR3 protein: SVLALNNNEQF
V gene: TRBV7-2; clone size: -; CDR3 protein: ASRRRAPDTQY
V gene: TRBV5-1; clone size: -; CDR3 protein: ASSLGRGTSVSNTQY
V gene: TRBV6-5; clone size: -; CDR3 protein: ASSYARTSYEQY
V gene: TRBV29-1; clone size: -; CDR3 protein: SAFIPLAGDLNEQF
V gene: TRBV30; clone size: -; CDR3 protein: AWSVRGQGGHTIY
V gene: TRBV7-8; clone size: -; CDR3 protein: ASSSRNEQY
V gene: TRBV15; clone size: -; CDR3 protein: ATSSRGGRNNEQF
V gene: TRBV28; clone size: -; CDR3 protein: ASSTIPGPSYGYT
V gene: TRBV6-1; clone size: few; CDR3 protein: ASSATPFDTTDYEQY
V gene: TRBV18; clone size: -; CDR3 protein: ASSPTGVRTEAF
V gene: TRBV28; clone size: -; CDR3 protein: ASSPLSWISIDTQY
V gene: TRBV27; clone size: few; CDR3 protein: ASSRGSGGVYEQY
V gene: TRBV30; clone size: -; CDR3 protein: AWSVVRSFQWGRLDTQY
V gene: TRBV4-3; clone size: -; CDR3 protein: ASSHHTGDPNYNEQF
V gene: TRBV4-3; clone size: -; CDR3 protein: ASSLEAGGSYEQY
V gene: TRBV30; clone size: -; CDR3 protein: AWSKRGDGNTEAF
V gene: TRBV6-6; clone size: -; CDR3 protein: ASSYSGGENEKLF
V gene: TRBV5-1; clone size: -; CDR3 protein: ASSFGQTGTDTQY
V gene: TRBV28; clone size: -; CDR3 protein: ASSLGDRLNTEAF
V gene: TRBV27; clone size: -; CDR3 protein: ASSTRRGRVYEQY
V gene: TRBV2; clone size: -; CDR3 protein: ASNDPGAVGAQY
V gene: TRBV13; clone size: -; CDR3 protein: ASSLGALGGPNTGELF
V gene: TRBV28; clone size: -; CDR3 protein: ASSLWWDTLSPLYEQY
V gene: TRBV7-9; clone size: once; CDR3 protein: ASSLRRFANTGELF
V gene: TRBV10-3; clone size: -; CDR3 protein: AIRSGGARDEQF
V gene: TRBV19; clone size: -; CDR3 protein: ASTLDRAFAQPQH
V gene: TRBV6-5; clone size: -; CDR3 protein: ASSYSGQGMQY
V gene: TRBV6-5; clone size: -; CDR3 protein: ASSYMDRGLQY
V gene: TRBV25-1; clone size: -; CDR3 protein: ASSIGQGQY
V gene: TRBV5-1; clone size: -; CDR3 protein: ASSQRGGDETQY